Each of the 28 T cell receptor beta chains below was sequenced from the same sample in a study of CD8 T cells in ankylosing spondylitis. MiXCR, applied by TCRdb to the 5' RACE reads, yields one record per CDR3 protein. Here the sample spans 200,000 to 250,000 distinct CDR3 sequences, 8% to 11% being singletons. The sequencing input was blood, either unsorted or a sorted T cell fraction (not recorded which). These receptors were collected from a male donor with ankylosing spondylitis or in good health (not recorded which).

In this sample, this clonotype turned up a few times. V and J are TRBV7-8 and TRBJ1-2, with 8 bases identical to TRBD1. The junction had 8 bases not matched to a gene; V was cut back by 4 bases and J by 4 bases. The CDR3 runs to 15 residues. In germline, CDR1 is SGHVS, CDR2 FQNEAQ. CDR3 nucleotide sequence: TGTGCCAGCAGCTCTTCCGGGACAGGAGCCTATGGCTACACCTTC. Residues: CASSSSGTGAYGYTF. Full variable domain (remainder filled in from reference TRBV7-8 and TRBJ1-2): GAGVSQSPRYKVAKRGQDVALRCDPISGHVSLFWYQQALGQGPEFLTYFQNEAQLDKSGLPSDRFFAERPEGSVSTLKIQRTQQEDSAVYLCASSSSGTGAYGYTFGSGTRLTVV.

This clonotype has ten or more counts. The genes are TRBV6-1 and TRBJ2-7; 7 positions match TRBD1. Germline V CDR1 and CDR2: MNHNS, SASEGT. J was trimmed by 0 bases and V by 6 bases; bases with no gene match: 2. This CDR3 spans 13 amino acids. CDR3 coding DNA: TGTGCCAGCAGGACAGGGAGCTCCTACGAGCAGTACTTC. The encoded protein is CASRTGSSYEQYF.

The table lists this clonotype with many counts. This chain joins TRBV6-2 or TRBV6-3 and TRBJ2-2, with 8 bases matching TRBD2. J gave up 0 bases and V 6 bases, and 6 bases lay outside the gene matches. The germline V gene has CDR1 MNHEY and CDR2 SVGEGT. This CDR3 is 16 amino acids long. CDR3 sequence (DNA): TGTGCCAGCAGCCTCGGGAGGGAAACGAACACCGGGGAGCTGTTTTTT. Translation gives CASSLGRETNTGELFF.

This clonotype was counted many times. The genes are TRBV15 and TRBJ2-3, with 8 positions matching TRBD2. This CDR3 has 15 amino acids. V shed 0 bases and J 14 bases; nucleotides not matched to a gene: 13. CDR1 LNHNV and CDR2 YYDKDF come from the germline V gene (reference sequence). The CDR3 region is CATSRDSIGGGRLYF. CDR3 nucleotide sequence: TGTGCCACCAGCAGAGACTCAATAGGTGGCGGGAGGTTGTATTTT.

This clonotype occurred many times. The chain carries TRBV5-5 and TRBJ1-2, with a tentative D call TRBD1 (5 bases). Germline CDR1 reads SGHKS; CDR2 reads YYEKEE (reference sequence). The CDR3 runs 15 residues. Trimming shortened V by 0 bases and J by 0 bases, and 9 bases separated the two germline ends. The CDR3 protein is CASSLVTGANYGYTF. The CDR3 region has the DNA TGTGCCAGCAGCTTGGTTACAGGAGCTAACTATGGCTACACCTTC.

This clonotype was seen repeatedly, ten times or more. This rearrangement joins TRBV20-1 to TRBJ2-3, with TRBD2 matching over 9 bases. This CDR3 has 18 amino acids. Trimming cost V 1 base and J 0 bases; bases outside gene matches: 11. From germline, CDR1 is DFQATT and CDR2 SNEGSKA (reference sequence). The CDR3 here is CSARVFASGVSSTDTQYF. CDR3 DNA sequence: TGCAGTGCTAGAGTGTTCGCTAGCGGGGTTTCTAGCACAGATACGCAGTATTTT.

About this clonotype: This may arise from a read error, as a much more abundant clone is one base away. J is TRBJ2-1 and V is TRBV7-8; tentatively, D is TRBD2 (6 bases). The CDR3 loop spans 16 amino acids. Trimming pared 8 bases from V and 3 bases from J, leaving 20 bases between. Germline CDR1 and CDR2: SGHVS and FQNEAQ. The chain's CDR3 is CASAGIIYPFYNEQFF. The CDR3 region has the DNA TGTGCCAGCGCGGGAATCATCTACCCGTTCTACAATGAGCAGTTCTTC.

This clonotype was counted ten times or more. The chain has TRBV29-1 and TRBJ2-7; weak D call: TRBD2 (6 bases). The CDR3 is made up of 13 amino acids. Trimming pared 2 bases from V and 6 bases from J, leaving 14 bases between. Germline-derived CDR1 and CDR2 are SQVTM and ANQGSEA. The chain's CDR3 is CSVEIWGGGEQYF. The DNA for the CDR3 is TGCAGCGTTGAAATATGGGGAGGTGGCGAGCAGTACTTC.

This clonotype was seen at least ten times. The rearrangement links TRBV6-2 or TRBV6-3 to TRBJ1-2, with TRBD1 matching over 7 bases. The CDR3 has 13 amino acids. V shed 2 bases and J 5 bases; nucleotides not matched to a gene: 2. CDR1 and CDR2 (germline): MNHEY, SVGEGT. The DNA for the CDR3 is TGTGCCAGCAGTTACCCGACAGGGTATGGCTACACCTTC. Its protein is CASSYPTGYGYTF.

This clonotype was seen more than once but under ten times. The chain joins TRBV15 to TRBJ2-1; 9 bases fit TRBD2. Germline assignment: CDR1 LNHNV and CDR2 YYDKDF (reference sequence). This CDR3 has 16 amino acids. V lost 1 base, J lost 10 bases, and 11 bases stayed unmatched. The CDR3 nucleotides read TGTGCCACCAGCAGAGTTAGCCCGCCAACTAGCGGGGAGCAGTTCTTC. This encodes CATSRVSPPTSGEQFF.

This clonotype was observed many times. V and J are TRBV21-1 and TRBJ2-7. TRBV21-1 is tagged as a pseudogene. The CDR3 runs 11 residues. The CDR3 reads CASSTYYEQYF. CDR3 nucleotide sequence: TGTGCCAGCAGCACTTACTACGAGCAGTACTTC.

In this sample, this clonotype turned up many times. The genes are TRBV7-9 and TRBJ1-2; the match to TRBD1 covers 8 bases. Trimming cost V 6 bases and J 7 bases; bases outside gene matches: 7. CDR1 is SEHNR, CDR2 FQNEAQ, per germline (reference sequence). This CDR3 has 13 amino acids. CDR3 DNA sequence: TGTGCCAGCAGGCGTGGACAGGGCTCTGGCTACACCTTC. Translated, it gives CASRRGQGSGYTF.

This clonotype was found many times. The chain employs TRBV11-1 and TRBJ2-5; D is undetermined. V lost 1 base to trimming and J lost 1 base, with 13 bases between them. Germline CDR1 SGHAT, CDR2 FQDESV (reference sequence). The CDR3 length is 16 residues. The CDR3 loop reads CASSLVGELLQETQYF. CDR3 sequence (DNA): TGTGCCAGCAGCTTAGTTGGGGAACTCCTCCAAGAGACCCAGTACTTC.

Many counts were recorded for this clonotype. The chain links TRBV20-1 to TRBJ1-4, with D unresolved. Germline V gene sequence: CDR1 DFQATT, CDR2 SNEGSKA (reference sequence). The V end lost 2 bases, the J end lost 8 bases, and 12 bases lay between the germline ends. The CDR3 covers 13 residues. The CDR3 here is CSARSPRGEKLFF. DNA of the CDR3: TGCAGTGCTAGAAGCCCCAGAGGGGAAAAACTGTTTTTT.

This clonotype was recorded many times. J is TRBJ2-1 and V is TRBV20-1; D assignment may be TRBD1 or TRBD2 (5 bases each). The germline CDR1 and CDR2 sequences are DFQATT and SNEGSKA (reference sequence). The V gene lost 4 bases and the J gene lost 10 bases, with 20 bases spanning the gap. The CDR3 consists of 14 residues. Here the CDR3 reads CSANLRGELGEQFF. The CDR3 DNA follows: TGCAGTGCTAACCTCCGAGGGGAGCTTGGCGAGCAGTTCTTC.

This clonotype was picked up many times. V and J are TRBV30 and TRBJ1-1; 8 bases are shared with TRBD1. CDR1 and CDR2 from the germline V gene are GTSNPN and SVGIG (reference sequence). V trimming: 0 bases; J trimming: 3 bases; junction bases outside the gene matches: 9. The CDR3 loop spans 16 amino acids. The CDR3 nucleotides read TGTGCCTGGAGTGTGCACAGGGGGGGGTTGCACACTGAAGCTTTCTTT. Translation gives CAWSVHRGGLHTEAFF. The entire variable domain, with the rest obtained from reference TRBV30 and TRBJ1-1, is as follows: SQTIHQWPATLVQPVGSPLSLECTVEGTSNPNLYWYRQAAGRGLQLLFYSVGIGQISSEVPQNLSASRPQDRQFILSSKKLLLSDSGFYLCAWSVHRGGLHTEAFFGQGTRLTVV.

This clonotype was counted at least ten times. CDR3 in DNA: TGCAGTGCTCAGACAGGGGTTAATTCACCCCTCCACTTT. It translates to CSAQTGVNSPLHF. This chain uses TRBV20-1 with TRBJ1-6, with TRBD1 matching 8 bases. J was trimmed by 6 bases and V by 5 bases; bases with no gene match: 3. The CDR3 is 13 amino acids. The germline V gene encodes CDR1 DFQATT and CDR2 SNEGSKA (reference sequence).

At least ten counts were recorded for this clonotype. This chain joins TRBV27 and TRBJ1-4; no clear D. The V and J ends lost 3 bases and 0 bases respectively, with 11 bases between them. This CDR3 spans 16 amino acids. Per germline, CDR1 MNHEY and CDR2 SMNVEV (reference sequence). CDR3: CASSFYRESTNEKLFF. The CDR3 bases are TGTGCCAGCAGTTTCTACAGAGAGTCAACTAATGAAAAACTGTTTTTT.

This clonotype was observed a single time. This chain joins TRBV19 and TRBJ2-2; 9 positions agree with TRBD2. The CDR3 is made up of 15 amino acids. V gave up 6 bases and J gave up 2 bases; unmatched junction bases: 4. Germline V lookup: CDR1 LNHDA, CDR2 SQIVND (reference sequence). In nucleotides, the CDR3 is TGTGCCAGTAGGGCGACTAGCGGTAACACCGGGGAGCTGTTTTTT. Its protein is CASRATSGNTGELFF. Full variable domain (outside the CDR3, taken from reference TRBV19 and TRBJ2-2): DGGITQSPKYLFRKEGQNVTLSCEQNLNHDAMYWYRQDPGQGLRLIYYSQIVNDFQKGDIAEGYSVSREKKESFPLTVTSAQKNPTAFYLCASRATSGNTGELFFGEGSRLTVL.

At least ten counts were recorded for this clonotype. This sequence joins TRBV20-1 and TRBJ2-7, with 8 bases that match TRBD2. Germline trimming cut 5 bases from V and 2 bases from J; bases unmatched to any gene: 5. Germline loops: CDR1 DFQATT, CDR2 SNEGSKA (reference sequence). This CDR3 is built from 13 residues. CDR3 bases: TGCAGTGCTCTGACTAGCGTGGCCTACGAGCAGTACTTC. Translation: CSALTSVAYEQYF.

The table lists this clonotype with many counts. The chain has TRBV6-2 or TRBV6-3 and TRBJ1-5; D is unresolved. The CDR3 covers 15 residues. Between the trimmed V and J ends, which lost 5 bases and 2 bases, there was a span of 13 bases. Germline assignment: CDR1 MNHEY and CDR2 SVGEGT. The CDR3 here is CASSHGLTRNQPQHF. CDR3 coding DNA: TGTGCCAGCAGTCACGGGCTGACGCGCAATCAGCCCCAGCATTTT.

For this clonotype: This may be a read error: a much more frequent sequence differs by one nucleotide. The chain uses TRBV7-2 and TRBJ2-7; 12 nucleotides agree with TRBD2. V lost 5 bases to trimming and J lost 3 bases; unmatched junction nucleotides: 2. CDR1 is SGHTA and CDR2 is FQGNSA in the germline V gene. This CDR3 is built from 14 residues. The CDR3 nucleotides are TGTGCCAGCAGCGTGACTAGCGGGGGCTACGAGCAGTACTTC. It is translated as CASSVTSGGYEQYF.

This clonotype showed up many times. CDR3 protein: CASSPTGVNQPQHF. CDR3 nucleotides: TGTGCCAGCAGCCCGACAGGGGTAAATCAGCCCCAGCATTTT. The chain combines TRBV3-1 with TRBJ1-5; 8 bases fit TRBD1. This CDR3 is 14 amino acids long. V shed 4 bases, J shed 4 bases, and the junction held 3 bases outside the gene matches. Germline V lookup: CDR1 LGHDT, CDR2 YNNKEL (reference sequence). Full variable domain (outside the CDR3, taken from reference TRBV3-1 and TRBJ1-5): DTAVSQTPKYLVTQMGNDKSIKCEQNLGHDTMYWYKQDSKKFLKIMFSYNNKELIINETVPNRFSPKSPDKAHLNLHINSLELGDSAVYFCASSPTGVNQPQHFGDGTRLSIL.

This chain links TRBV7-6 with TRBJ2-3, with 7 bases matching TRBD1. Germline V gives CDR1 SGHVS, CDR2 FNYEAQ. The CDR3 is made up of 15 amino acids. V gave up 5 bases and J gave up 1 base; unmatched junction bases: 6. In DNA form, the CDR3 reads TGTGCCAGCAGCCTCGGGACAGAGCGCACAGATACGCAGTATTTT. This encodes CASSLGTERTDTQYF.

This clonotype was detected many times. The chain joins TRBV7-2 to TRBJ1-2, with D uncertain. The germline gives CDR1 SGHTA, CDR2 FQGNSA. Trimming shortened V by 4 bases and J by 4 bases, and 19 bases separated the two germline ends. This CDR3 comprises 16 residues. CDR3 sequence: CASSSAGTQGFYGYTF. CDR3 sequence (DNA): TGTGCCAGCAGCTCGGCGGGAACCCAAGGATTCTATGGCTACACCTTC.

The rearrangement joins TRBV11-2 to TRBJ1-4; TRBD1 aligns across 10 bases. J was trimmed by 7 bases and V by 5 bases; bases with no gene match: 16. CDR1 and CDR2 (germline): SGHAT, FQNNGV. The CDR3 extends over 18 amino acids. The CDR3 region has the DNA TGTGCCAGCAGCCTTAGGTCGGGACAGGGGCTTGGGAGTGAAAAACTGTTTTTT. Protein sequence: CASSLRSGQGLGSEKLFF.

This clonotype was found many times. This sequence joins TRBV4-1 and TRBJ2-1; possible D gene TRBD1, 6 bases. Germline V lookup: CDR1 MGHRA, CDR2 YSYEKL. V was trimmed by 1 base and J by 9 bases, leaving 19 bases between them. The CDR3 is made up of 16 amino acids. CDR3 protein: CASSQALTALGGEQFF. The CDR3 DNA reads TGCGCCAGCAGCCAAGCTCTAACAGCTTTAGGGGGTGAGCAGTTCTTC.

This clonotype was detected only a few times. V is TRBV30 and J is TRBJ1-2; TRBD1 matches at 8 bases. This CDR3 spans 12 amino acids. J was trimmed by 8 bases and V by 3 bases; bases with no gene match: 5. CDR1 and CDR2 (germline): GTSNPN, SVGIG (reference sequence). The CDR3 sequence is CAWRTRGPGYTF. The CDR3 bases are TGTGCCTGGAGGACCAGGGGGCCGGGCTACACCTTC.